Each of the 7 T cell receptor beta chains below was sequenced from the same sample in a study of identical twins. TCRdb used MiXCR to reprocess the 5' RACE reads, holding one entry per CDR3 protein. Here the sample spans hundreds of thousands of distinct CDR3 sequences, 21% being singletons. These same records also appear under a second study, on T cells expressing NK-cell markers.

Sequencing used PBMCs. These receptors all stem from a woman between 18 and 29 years old in good health.

The chain combines TRBV6-2 or TRBV6-3 with TRBJ2-7; D is undetermined. The CDR3 runs to 14 residues. Between the trimmed V and J ends, which lost 1 base and 6 bases, there was a span of 13 bases. Germline CDR1 and CDR2: MNHEY and SVGEGT. CDR3 sequence (DNA): TGTGCCAGCAGTTACTTTCTAGAGGCTCCCGAGCAGTACTTC. This encodes CASSYFLEAPEQYF.

The chain recombines TRBV27 with TRBJ1-1, with D tentatively TRBD1 (6 bases). This CDR3 has 14 amino acids. In germline, CDR1 is MNHEY, CDR2 SMNVEV (reference sequence). The ends were cut back, 5 bases at V and 1 base at J, with 11 bases in the middle. For the CDR3, the DNA is TGTGCCAGCAGTATGACAGGACCGAACACTGAAGCTTTCTTT. This translates into CASSMTGPNTEAFF.

This clonotype was seen repeatedly, ten times or more. A read error may produce the germline difference seen at one junction end. The chain is built from TRBV11-2 and TRBJ1-1; D is ambiguous. The CDR3 sequence is 13 residues long. Germline values: CDR1 SGHAT, CDR2 FQNNGV. The CDR3 is CASSLDGYTEAFF. The CDR3 DNA is TGTGCCAGCAGCTTAGATGGTTACACTGAAGCCTTCTTT.

This clonotype turned up a few times. The chain is built from TRBV12-3 or TRBV12-4 and TRBJ2-7; D is unresolved. CDR3 length: 14 amino acids. V shed 2 bases and J shed 3 bases, with 11 bases lying between them. CDR3 protein: CASSLRGGRYEQYF. CDR3 nucleotide sequence: TGTGCCAGCAGTTTAAGAGGTGGGCGCTACGAGCAGTACTTC.

This chain joins TRBV20-1 and TRBJ2-1, with TRBD2 matching over 9 bases. This CDR3 is 14 amino acids long. With 4 bases clipped from V and 7 bases from J, the junction kept 8 bases outside the gene matches. From germline, CDR1 is DFQATT and CDR2 SNEGSKA (reference sequence). CDR3 protein: CSANRGGAGNEQFF. CDR3 DNA sequence: TGCAGTGCTAACCGCGGGGGGGCAGGGAATGAGCAGTTCTTC.

This clonotype was detected many times. The V and J genes are TRBV10-3 and TRBJ2-7, with 11 bases lining up with TRBD2. The CDR3 is 15 amino acids. The V gene end was trimmed by 7 bases and the J gene end by 2 bases; junction bases not matched to a gene: 7. Germline V CDR1 and CDR2: ENHRY, SYGVKD. The CDR3 region has the DNA TGTGCCATCACCGACGGACTAGCGGGCCCCTACGAGCAGTACTTC. This encodes CAITDGLAGPYEQYF.

The chain recombines TRBV5-1 with TRBJ2-7; D may be TRBD1 (5 bases). The CDR3 covers 13 residues. Deletions cut 2 bases from V and 2 bases from J, with 8 bases between. Germline V gene sequence: CDR1 SGHRS, CDR2 YFSETQ. The CDR3 is CASSFRDPYEQYF. CDR3 DNA sequence: TGCGCCAGCAGCTTCAGGGATCCCTACGAGCAGTACTTC. The whole variable domain, filled in from reference TRBV5-1 and TRBJ2-7, reads KAGVTQTPRYLIKTRGQQVTLSCSPISGHRSVSWYQQTPGQGLQFLFEYFSETQRNKGNFPGRFSGRQFSNSRSEMNVSTLELGDSALYLCASSFRDPYEQYFGPGTRLTVT.